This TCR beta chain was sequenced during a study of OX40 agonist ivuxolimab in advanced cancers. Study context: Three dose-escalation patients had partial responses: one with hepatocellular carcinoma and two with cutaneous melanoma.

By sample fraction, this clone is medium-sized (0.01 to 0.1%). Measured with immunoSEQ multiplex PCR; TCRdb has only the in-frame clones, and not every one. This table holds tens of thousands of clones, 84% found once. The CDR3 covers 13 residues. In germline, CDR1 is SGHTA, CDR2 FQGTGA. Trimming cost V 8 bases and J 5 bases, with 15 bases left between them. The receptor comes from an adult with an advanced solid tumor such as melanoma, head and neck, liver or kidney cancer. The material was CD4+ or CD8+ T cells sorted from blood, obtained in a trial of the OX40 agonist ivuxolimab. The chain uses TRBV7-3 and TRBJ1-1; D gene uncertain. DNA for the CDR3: TGTGCCAGCTCGGAGGGAGGAGGTACTGAAGCTTTCTTT. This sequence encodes CASSEGGGTEAFF.